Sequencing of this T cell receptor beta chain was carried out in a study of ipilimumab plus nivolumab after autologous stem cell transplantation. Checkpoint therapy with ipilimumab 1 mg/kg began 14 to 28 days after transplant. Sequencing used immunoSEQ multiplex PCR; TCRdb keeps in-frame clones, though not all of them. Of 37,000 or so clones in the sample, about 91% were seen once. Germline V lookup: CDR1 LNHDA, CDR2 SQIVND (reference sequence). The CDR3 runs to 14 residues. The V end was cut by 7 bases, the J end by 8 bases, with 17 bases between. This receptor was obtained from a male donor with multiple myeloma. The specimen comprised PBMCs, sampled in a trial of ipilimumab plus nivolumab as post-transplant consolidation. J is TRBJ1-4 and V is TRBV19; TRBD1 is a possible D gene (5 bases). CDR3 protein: CASTSPQGREKLFF. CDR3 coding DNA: TGTGCCAGTACCTCACCCCAGGGAAGGGAAAAACTGTTTTTT.